The 2 T cell receptor beta chains below were found in one sample sequenced in a study of blood T cell repertoires in COVID-19. The table came from immunoSEQ multiplex PCR; TCRdb's copy has only in-frame clones and leaves some out. The sample has 250,000 to 400,000 clones; under 90% are singletons. Sequencing was done on a sample of peripheral blood. Receptors were obtained from a woman aged 25 to 45 with COVID-19, enrolled during active disease.

This rearrangement joins TRBV23-1 to TRBJ1-2, with a weak D call TRBD1 (6 bases). TRBV23-1 is an ORF for which the function is uncertain. The ends were cut back, 8 bases at V and 4 bases at J, with 17 bases in the middle. This CDR3 region has 14 residues. CDR3 in amino acids: CASSQFQGCYGYTF. Here the CDR3 DNA reads TGCGCCAGCTCTCAATTCCAGGGGTGCTATGGCTACACCTTC.

The chain is built from TRBV18 and TRBJ1-3; D possibly corresponds to TRBD1 (6 bases). The CDR3 loop spans 12 amino acids. The V end was cut by 0 bases, the J end by 11 bases, with 8 bases between. Looked up from germline, CDR1 is KGHSH and CDR2 is LQKENI. Here the CDR3 reads CASSPPGASIYF. In DNA form, the CDR3 reads TGTGCCAGCTCACCACCGGGGGCCTCCATATATTTT.